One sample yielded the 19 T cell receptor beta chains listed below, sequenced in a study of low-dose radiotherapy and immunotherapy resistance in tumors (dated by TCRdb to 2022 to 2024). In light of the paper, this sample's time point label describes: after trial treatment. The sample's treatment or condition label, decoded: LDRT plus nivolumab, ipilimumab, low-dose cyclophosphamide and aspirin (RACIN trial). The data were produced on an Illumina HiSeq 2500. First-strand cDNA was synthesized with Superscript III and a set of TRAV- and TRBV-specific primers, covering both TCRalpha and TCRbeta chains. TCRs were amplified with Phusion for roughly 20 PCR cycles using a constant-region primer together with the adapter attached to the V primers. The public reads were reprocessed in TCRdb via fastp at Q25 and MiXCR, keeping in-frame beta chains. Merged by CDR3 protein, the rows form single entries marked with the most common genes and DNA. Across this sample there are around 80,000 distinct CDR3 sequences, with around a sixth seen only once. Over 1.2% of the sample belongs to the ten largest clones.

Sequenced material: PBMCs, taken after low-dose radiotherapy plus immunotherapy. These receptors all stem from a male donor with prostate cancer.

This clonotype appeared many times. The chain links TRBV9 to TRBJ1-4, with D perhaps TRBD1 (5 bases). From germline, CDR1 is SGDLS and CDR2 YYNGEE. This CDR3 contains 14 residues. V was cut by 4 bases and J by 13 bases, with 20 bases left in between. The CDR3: CASSPRASPQGLFF. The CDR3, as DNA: TGTGCCAGCAGCCCCCGGGCGTCTCCGCAGGGACTGTTTTTT.

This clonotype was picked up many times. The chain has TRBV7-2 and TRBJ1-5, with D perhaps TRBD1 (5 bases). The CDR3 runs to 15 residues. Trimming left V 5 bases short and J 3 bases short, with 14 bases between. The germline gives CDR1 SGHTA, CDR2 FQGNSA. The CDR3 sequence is CASSAVGGSNQPQHF. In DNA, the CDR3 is TGTGCCAGCAGCGCCGTCGGGGGGTCCAATCAGCCCCAGCATTTT. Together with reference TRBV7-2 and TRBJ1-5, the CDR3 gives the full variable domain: GAGVSQSPSNKVTEKGKDVELRCDPISGHTALYWYRQSLGQGLEFLIYFQGNSAPDKSGLPSDRFSAERTGGSVSTLTIQRTQQEDSAVYLCASSAVGGSNQPQHFGDGTRLSIL.

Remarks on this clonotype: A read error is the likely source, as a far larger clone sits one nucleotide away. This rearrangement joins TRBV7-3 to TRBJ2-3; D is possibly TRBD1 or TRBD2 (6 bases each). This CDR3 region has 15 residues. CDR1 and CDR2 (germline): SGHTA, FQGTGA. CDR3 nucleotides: TGTGTCAGCAGTTCCACGGGGGCTGGCACAGATACGCAGTATTTT. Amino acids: CVSSSTGAGTDTQYF. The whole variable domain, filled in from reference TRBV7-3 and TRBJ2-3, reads GAGVSQTPSNKVTEKGKYVELRCDPISGHTALYWYRQSLGQGPEFLIYFQGTGAADDSGLPNDRFFAVRPEGSVSTLKIQRTERGDSAVYLCVSSSTGAGTDTQYFGPGTRLTVL.

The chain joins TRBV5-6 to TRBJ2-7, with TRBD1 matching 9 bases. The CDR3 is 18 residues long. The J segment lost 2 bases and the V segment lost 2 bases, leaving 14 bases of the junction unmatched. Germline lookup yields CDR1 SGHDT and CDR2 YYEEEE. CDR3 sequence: CASSFLGTGGGPTYEQYF. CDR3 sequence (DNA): TGTGCCAGCAGCTTTTTAGGTACAGGGGGCGGCCCGACCTACGAGCAGTACTTC.

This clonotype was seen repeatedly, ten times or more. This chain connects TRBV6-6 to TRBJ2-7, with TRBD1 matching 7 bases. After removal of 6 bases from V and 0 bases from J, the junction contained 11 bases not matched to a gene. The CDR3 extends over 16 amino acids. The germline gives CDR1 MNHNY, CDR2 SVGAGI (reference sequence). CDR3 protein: CASSTPGTAISYEQYF. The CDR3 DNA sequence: TGTGCCAGCAGCACCCCCGGGACAGCAATCTCCTACGAGCAGTACTTC.

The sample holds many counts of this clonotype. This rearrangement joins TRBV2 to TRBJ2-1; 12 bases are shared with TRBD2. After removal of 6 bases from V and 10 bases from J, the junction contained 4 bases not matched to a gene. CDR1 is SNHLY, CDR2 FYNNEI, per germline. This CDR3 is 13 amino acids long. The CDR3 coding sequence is TGTGCCAGCAGGGCGACTAGCGGGGGCGAGCAGTTCTTC. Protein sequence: CASRATSGGEQFF.

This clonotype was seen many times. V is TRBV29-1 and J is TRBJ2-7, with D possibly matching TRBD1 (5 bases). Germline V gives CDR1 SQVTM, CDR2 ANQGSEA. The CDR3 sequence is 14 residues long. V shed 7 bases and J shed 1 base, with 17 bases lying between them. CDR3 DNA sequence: TGCAGCGACATGCCCCCGAGACAGTCCTACGAGCAGTACTTC. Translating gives CSDMPPRQSYEQYF.

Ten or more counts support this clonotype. CDR3 coding DNA: TGCGCCAGCAGCTTCAGAGAGGGGGGATATGGCTACACCTTC. This codes for CASSFREGGYGYTF. The chain joins TRBV5-1 to TRBJ1-2, with D maybe TRBD1 (6 bases). V lost 2 bases to trimming and J lost 5 bases, with 13 bases between them. CDR1 is SGHRS and CDR2 is YFSETQ in the germline V gene. This CDR3 comprises 14 residues.

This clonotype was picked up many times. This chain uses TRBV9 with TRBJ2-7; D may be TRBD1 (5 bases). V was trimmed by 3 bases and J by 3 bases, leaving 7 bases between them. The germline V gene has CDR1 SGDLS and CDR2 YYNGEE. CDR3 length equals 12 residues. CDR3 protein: CASSGDSYEQYF. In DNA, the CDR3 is TGTGCCAGCAGCGGAGACAGCTACGAGCAGTACTTC. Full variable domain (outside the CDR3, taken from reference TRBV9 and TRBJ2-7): DSGVTQTPKHLITATGQRVTLRCSPRSGDLSVYWYQQSLDQGLQFLIQYYNGEERAKGNILERFSAQQFPDLHSELNLSSLELGDSALYFCASSGDSYEQYFGPGTRLTVT.

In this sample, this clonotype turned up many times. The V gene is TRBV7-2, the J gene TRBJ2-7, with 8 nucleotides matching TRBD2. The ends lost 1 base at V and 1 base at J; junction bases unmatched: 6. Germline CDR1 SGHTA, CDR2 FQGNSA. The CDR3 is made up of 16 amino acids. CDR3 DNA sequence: TGTGCCAGCAGCTTAGAGCTAGCGGGCTCTTCCTACGAGCAGTACTTC. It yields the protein CASSLELAGSSYEQYF.

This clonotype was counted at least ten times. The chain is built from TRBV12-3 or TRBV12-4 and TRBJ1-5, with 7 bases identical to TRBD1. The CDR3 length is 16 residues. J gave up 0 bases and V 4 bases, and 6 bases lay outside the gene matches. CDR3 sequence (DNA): TGTGCCAGCAGTTCGGGACAGTCTTATAGCAATCAGCCCCAGCATTTT. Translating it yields CASSSGQSYSNQPQHF.

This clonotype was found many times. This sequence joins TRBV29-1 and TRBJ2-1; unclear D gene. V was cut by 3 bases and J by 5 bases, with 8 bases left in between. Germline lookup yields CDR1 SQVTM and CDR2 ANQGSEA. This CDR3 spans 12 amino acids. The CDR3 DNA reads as TGCAGCGTTGATGGTGGGGACAATGAGCAGTTCTTC. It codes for CSVDGGDNEQFF.

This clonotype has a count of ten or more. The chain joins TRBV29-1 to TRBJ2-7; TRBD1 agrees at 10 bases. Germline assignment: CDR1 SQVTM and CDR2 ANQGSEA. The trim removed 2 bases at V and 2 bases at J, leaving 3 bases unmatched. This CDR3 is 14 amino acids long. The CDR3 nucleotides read TGCAGCGTTGAAACCGGGACAGGGGCCTACGAGCAGTACTTC. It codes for CSVETGTGAYEQYF.

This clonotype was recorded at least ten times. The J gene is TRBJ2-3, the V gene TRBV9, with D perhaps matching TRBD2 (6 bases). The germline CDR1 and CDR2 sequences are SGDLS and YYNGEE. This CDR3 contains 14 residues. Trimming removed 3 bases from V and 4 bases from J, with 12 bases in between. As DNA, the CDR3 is TGTGCCAGCAGCGCCCACGCTAGCGCAGATACGCAGTATTTT. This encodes CASSAHASADTQYF.

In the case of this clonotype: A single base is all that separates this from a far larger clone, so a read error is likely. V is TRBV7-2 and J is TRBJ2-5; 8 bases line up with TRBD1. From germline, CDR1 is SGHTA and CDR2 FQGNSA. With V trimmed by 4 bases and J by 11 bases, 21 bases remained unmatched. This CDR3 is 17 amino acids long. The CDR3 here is CASSSRGGTGPRDEQYF. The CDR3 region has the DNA TGTGCCAGCAGCTCCAGAGGGGGGACAGGACCTAGGGATGAGCAGTACTTC. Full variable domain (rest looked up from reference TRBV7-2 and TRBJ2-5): GAGVSQSPSNKVTEKGKDVELRCDPISGHTALYWYRQSLGQGLEFLIYFQGNSAPDKSGLPSDRFSAERTGGSVSTLTIQRTQQEDSAVYLCASSSRGGTGPRDEQYFGPGTRLLVL.

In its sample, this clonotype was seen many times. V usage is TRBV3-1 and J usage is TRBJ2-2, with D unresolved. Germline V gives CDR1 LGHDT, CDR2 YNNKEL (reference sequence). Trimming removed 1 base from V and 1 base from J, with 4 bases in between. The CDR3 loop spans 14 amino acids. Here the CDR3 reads CASSQVRNTGELFF. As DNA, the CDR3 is TGTGCCAGCAGCCAAGTCCGGAACACCGGGGAGCTGTTTTTT.

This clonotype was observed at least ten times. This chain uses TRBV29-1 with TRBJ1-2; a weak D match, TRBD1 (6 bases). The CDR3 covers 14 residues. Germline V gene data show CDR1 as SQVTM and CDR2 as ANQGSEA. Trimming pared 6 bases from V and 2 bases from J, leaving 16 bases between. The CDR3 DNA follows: TGCAGCGTAGGGGGGGGAGGATCAAACTATGGCTACACCTTC. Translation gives CSVGGGGSNYGYTF. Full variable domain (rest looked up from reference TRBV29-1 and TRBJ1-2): SAVISQKPSRDICQRGTSLTIQCQVDSQVTMMFWYRQQPGQSLTLIATANQGSEATYESGFVIDKFPISRPNLTFSTLTVSNMSPEDSSIYLCSVGGGGSNYGYTFGSGTRLTVV.

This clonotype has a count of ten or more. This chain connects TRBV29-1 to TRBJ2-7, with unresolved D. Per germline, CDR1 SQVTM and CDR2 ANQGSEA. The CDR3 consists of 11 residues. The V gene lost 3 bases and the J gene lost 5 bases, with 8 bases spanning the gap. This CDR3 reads CSVENLHEQYF. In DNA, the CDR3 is TGCAGCGTTGAGAACCTCCACGAGCAGTACTTC.

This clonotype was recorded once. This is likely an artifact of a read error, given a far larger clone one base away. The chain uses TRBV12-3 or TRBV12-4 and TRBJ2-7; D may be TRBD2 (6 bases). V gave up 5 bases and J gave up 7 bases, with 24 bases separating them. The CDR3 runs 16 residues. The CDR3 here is CASSPGGTREHNEQYF. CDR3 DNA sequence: TGTGCCAGCAGTCCGGGTGGGACCCGGGAGCACAATGAGCAGTACTTC.